Included here is one TCR beta chain sequence, with context. The data stem from a study of blood T cell repertoires in COVID-19. Per the study methods: Cell counts per sample came from amplifying reference gene primers. Some clones are missing from TCRdb's copy, which holds only in-frame ones; the method was immunoSEQ multiplex PCR. The V and J calls and clone size were taken over from that table, and D and trimming were inferred from the DNA. Among around 200,000 clones listed, about 87% were seen once. Trimming removed 2 bases from V and 0 bases from J, with 11 bases in between. This CDR3 is 16 amino acids long. The germline V gene encodes CDR1 MNHEY and CDR2 SVGAGI.

The receptor was derived from a woman younger than 30 who had recovered from COVID-19. The sample consisted of peripheral blood. The chain has TRBV6-5 and TRBJ1-3; D is possibly TRBD1 (6 bases). CDR3 residues: CASSYKTGTSGNTIYF. CDR3 coding DNA: TGTGCCAGCAGTTACAAAACAGGGACCTCTGGAAACACCATATATTTT.